This T cell receptor beta chain was captured by sequencing in a study of metastatic and nonmetastatic thyroid tumors. Overall study: Peripheral blood and tumor or nodule samples from malignant and benign thyroid patients were compared. Findings of the study overall: Reports indicated that malignant thyroid tumors showed significantly higher TCR beta diversity than benign nodules did, in blood and tumor.

This clone showed up many times. Its antigen is as yet unknown. Nobody among the patients had been given any treatment before thyroid surgery. In the original workflow: Built for papillary thyroid cancer, a distant-metastasis classifier drew on CDR3 differences across clinicopathological groups. TCRdb reprocessed the PCR reads using MiXCR. These V and J calls are TCRdb output, not the study's own analysis. The sample has tens of thousands of clones, roughly 12% seen once. The V segment lost 4 bases and the J segment 5 bases; nucleotides outside the gene matches: 0. CDR1 is LGHNA and CDR2 is YNFKEQ in the germline V gene. The CDR3 has 12 amino acids.

The clonotype comes from a female donor with papillary thyroid cancer or a benign thyroid nodule (not recorded which). Some clones in this sample may be carry-over from other donors' samples. The J gene is TRBJ1-2, the V gene TRBV4-2; 8 positions match TRBD1. The sequencing input was blood. The CDR3 sequence is CASSRTGYGYTF. CDR3 DNA sequence: TGTGCCAGCAGCCGGACAGGGTATGGCTACACCTTC.